There are a few counts of the clone carrying this T cell receptor beta chain. The V gene end was trimmed by 5 bases and the J gene end by 4 bases; junction bases not matched to a gene: 10. Per germline, CDR1 MDHEN and CDR2 SYDVKM. CDR3 length equals 15 residues. With a constant-region primer, TCR beta cDNA was made from about 0.5 ug of total RNA. For TCR beta, libraries were produced by three nested multiplex PCR rounds using slightly modified ARM-PCR. The first two PCR rounds used TRBV1-TRBV30 primers with a Cbeta primer, roughly 10 cycles each. TCRdb independently ran MiXCR on the multiplex PCR reads; one entry per CDR3 protein. This table has fewer than 400,000 distinct CDR3 sequences, 65% appearing once. Germline DNA was also extracted, and blood RNA was taken from unsorted whole blood. The entry originates in a study of tumor-infiltrating lymphocytes in primary liver carcinoma.

The sequence came from a man aged 35 to 55 with primary liver carcinoma and hepatitis B virus infection. The chain carries TRBV28 and TRBJ2-7; 8 bases are shared with TRBD2. Sequenced material: peripheral blood. DNA for the CDR3: TGTGCCAGCAGTGTCGGGGGGACTAGTGCGTACGAGCAGTACTTC. It codes for CASSVGGTSAYEQYF.